This TCR beta chain was identified in a study of shared T cell receptors in the human thymus. The method was immunoSEQ multiplex PCR; TCRdb's version includes in-frame clones alone and lacks a portion of them. The table records 720,000 or so clones, roughly 88% of them present only once. This clone was observed a few times. The ends were cut back, 3 bases at V and 8 bases at J, with 10 bases in the middle. There are 12 residues in the CDR3. Germline values: CDR1 LNHNV, CDR2 YYDKDF (reference sequence). The sample was also linked to a second study, of human thymus T cells. That publication notes: Resections obtained during corrective heart surgery supplied the thymus tissue. Blood and thymic repertoires both appeared biased in V and J gene usage. Unrelated people showed highly overlapping thymic repertoires, related research reported.

The sequencing sample was made of thymocytes. The clonotype originates from a girl under three years old with a congenital heart defect. The rearrangement joins TRBV15 to TRBJ1-1, with a weak D call TRBD1 (6 bases). CDR3 loop: CATSSVQGEAFF. CDR3 coding DNA: TGTGCCACCAGCAGTGTGCAGGGGGAAGCTTTCTTT. Together with reference TRBV15 and TRBJ1-1, the CDR3 gives the full variable domain: DAMVIQNPRYQVTQFGKPVTLSCSQTLNHNVMYWYQQKSSQAPKLLFHYYDKDFNNEADTPDNFQSRRPNTSFCFLDIRSPGLGDTAMYLCATSSVQGEAFFGQGTRLTVV.